This TCR beta chain was obtained from a study of regulatory T cells in long-lasting Graves disease. Researchers made TCR beta libraries by using iRepertoire HTBI primers and running Arm-PCR on CDR3 regions. TCRdb reprocessed the multiplex PCR reads with MiXCR, giving one entry per CDR3 protein. The sample shows over 450,000 distinct CDR3 sequences, about 12% of them seen only once. This clonotype was observed many times. Its antigen is currently unknown. Study-level findings and limits: TRBV28, TRBJ1-2 and TRBJ2-5 were segments that persistent disease favored. Having only a small sample size may have limited accuracy.

The time point is: newly diagnosed GD, antithyroid drugs for less than 3 months. RNA extracted from PBMCs served as the sequencing template. Patients of an endocrinology department in Xi'an, China, were included. This CDR3 has 15 amino acids. Trimming removed 6 bases from V and 2 bases from J, with 15 bases in between. This same sample was also part of a study on T cells in Graves' hyperthyroidism and ophthalmopathy. That paper notes: A model of 13 V-J pairs discriminated ophthalmopathy from stable hyperthyroidism.

Sequencing used peripheral blood mononuclear cells (PBMCs), obtained at new diagnosis, from a patient treated with antithyroid drugs. The sequence came from a woman aged 25 to 45 with Graves disease. The V gene is TRBV12-3 or TRBV12-4, the J gene TRBJ2-3; a weak D match, TRBD1 (5 bases). The CDR3 nucleotides read TGTGCCAGCAGCCACCTCGTTGGGGCCACAGATACGCAGTATTTT. Its translation: CASSHLVGATDTQYF.